These 3 T cell receptor beta chains originate from one sample sequenced in a study of cytomegalovirus exposure and HLA in healthy donors. The study ran its PCR with 60 Vbeta and 13 Jbeta primers. Repertoires were generated with immunoSEQ multiplex PCR, while TCRdb's copy carries only in-frame clones and drops some. The table records approximately 220,000 clones, 76% of them present only once. Sequencing used PBMCs. These receptors came from a young man in good health and CMV-seronegative.

The gene calls are TRBV6-6 and TRBJ1-5; unclear D gene. This CDR3 region has 12 residues. CDR1 and CDR2 from the germline V gene are MNHNY and SVGAGI (reference sequence). Trimming removed 6 bases from V and 6 bases from J, with 9 bases in between. The CDR3 loop reads CASSPAVQPQHF. As DNA, the CDR3 is TGTGCCAGCAGCCCCGCGGTTCAGCCCCAGCATTTT.

This chain uses TRBV7-6 with TRBJ2-5; maybe TRBD2 (6 bases). The end of the DNA aligns better with TRBJ2-7, so the J call may be wrong. The CDR3 is 13 amino acids. CDR1 and CDR2 from the germline V gene are SGHVS and FNYEAQ. The CDR3, as DNA: TGTGCCAGCAGCTTTGACGGGGAGGCCGAGCAGTACTTC. Translated, it gives CASSFDGEAEQYF.

This chain connects TRBV5-4 to TRBJ2-1; 9 bases are shared with TRBD2. The CDR3 is 15 amino acids. The germline CDR1 and CDR2 sequences are SGHNT and YYREEE (reference sequence). Trimming removed 4 bases from V and 7 bases from J; junction bases left unmatched: 9. The CDR3 nucleotides are TGTGCCAGCAGCACCGGGACTAGCCAGAAGAATGAGCAGTTCTTC. Its protein product is CASSTGTSQKNEQFF.